Sequencing of this TCR beta chain was carried out in a study of spatial heterogeneity in lung cancer. Study-level information: Samples were donated by 72 untreated early-stage non-small cell lung cancer patients. Unique TCR and UMI combinations averaged more than ten appearances each in raw reads. Study-level points and caveats: Resection blood, more than follow-up blood, showed ubiquitous expanded tumor TCRs.

The length of the CDR3 is 15 residues. The V gene's germline CDR1 is SQVTM and CDR2 ANQGSEA. V was cut by 1 base and J by 4 bases, with 17 bases left in between. This clonotype was counted at least ten times. Its antigen is unknown. The library protocol tagged each TCR cDNA with a unique molecular identifier. TCRdb called the 5' RACE reads again in MiXCR, with one record for every CDR3 protein. Of about 120,000 distinct CDR3 sequences listed, 12% are singletons. The time point is: blood at routine non-recurrence follow-up after resection. Extraction of whole RNA from tumor, nontumor lung or frozen PBMC preceded unsorted sequencing.

Material: PBMCs, obtained at follow-up. This clonotype originated in a male donor with early-stage non-small cell lung cancer. The chain joins TRBV29-1 to TRBJ2-7; TRBD1 might be the D (7 bases). Here the CDR3 DNA reads TGCAGCGTTGAAGGAGAATCGACAGGGAGGTACGAGCAGTACTTC. Its protein is CSVEGESTGRYEQYF.